The rows below give T cell receptor beta chains drawn from one sample of a study of T cells in Graves' hyperthyroidism and ophthalmopathy. A single record per CDR3 protein comes from TCRdb applying MiXCR to the multiplex PCR reads. Of under 250,000 distinct CDR3 sequences listed, less than 20% are singletons. Material: blood. Receptors originate from a woman in her 50s with Graves' hyperthyroidism. Each CDR3 is given with its conserved first and last residue. The D gene is left open where the match is weak. Expanded clones get a size class; other rows say once, few or many, or leave the size out.

d_gene	v_gene	j_gene	abundance	CDR3aa	CDR3nt
.	TRBV5-6	TRBJ1-1	many	CASSLAGGMNTEAFF	TGTGCCAGCAGCTTGGCGGGCGGCATGAACACTGAAGCTTTCTTT
TRBD2	TRBV10-1	TRBJ2-3	many	CASSDRSGLAGTDTQYF	TGCGCCAGCAGTGATAGATCGGGACTAGCGGGAACAGATACGCAGTATTTT
.	TRBV7-8	TRBJ2-1	many	CASSLAGRVNILPEPNLSYNEQFF	TGTGCCAGCAGCTTAGCGGGACGCGTGAATATCCTACCGGAACCAAACCTATCCTACAATGAGCAGTTCTTC
TRBD1	TRBV3-1	TRBJ2-7	many	CASSTRTGNPYEQYF	TGTGCCAGCAGCACTAGGACAGGGAATCCCTACGAGCAGTACTTC
TRBD2	TRBV5-1	TRBJ2-1	few	CASSLVPGGYNEQFF	TGCGCCAGCAGCTTGGTCCCGGGAGGCTACAATGAGCAGTTCTTC
TRBD2	TRBV5-4	TRBJ2-1	few	CASSFKTSGGALYNEQFF	TGTGCCAGCAGCTTTAAAACTAGCGGAGGGGCCCTCTACAATGAGCAGTTCTTC
.	TRBV20-1	TRBJ1-6	few	CSARDPKLGNESPLHF	TGCAGTGCTAGAGATCCGAAATTGGGGAACGAGTCACCCCTCCACTTT
.	TRBV5-6	TRBJ1-4	.	CASSLAHLKPNEKLFF	TGTGCCAGCAGCTTGGCTCACCTAAAACCGAATGAAAAACTGTTTTTT
.	TRBV15	TRBJ1-2	many	CATSRPTGNYGYTF	TGTGCCACCAGCAGACCCACAGGGAACTATGGCTACACCTTC
.	TRBV5-1	TRBJ2-5	few	CASSLSAGTGETQYF	TGCGCCAGCAGCTTGTCGGCGGGCACGGGGGAGACCCAGTACTTC
TRBD1	TRBV5-6	TRBJ2-3	.	CASSPRGQGVGTDTQYF	TGTGCCAGCAGCCCCCGGGGACAGGGGGTAGGCACAGATACGCAGTATTTT
.	TRBV7-2	TRBJ1-6	.	CASSTRRGKSSPLHF	TGTGCCAGCAGCACCCGCAGAGGGAAATCTTCACCCCTCCACTTT
TRBD2	TRBV9	TRBJ2-3	many	CASSPSAGGLGADTQYF	TGTGCCAGCAGCCCCTCCGCTGGGGGACTAGGCGCAGATACGCAGTATTTT
TRBD2	TRBV4-1	TRBJ2-1	.	CASSLYGGLADYNEQFF	TGCGCCAGCAGCCTGTACGGGGGACTAGCGGATTACAATGAGCAGTTCTTC
TRBD2	TRBV30	TRBJ2-7	many	CAWSASSGLLYEQYF	TGTGCCTGGAGTGCCTCTAGCGGTTTACTCTACGAGCAGTACTTC
.	TRBV7-3	TRBJ2-3	many	CASSLDRTSNTDTQYF	TGTGCCAGCAGCTTAGATCGTACCTCCAACACAGATACGCAGTATTTT
.	TRBV15	TRBJ1-2	many	CATSRGEAGPNGYTF	TGTGCCACCAGCAGAGGTGAGGCTGGACCTAACGGCTACACCTTC
TRBD1	TRBV4-2	TRBJ2-6	few	CASSHAGTGVSGANVLTF	TGTGCCAGCAGCCACGCCGGGACAGGGGTGTCTGGGGCCAACGTCCTGACTTTC
.	TRBV2	TRBJ1-4	many	CASSLGGGANEKLFF	TGTGCCAGCAGCCTAGGCGGCGGGGCAAATGAAAAACTGTTTTTT
.	TRBV6-1	TRBJ2-6	few	CASSPRGANVLTF	TGTGCCAGCAGTCCACGAGGGGCCAACGTCCTGACTTTC
.	TRBV7-2	TRBJ2-5	few	CASSSFGRETQYF	TGTGCCAGCAGCTCCTTCGGAAGGGAGACCCAGTACTTC
.	TRBV11-2	TRBJ1-5	many	CASSLGRYQPQHF	TGTGCCAGCAGCTTAGGTCGCTATCAGCCCCAGCATTTT
.	TRBV7-2	TRBJ2-1	many	CASSLTEGYNEQFF	TGTGCCAGCAGCCTCACAGAGGGGTACAATGAGCAGTTCTTC
TRBD2	TRBV6-1	TRBJ2-7	many	CASSIRLADEQYF	TGTGCCAGCAGTATCCGACTAGCAGACGAGCAGTACTTC
TRBD2	TRBV4-1	TRBJ2-1	few	CASRPLAGDNYNEQFF	TGCGCCAGCAGGCCTCTAGCGGGGGACAACTACAATGAGCAGTTCTTC
.	TRBV5-1	TRBJ2-5	.	CASSTVLFETQYF	TGCGCCAGCAGCACGGTCCTCTTCGAGACCCAGTACTTC
.	TRBV6-1	TRBJ2-5	many	CASRGPGRETQYF	TGTGCCAGCAGGGGACCTGGGAGGGAGACCCAGTACTTC
TRBD2	TRBV14	TRBJ2-1	few	CASRLSGAYNEQFF	TGTGCCAGCAGACTTAGCGGGGCCTACAATGAGCAGTTCTTC
.	TRBV27	TRBJ2-1	few	CASSPRGRDHYNEQFF	TGTGCCAGCAGTCCCCGAGGGCGCGACCACTACAATGAGCAGTTCTTC
.	TRBV7-2	TRBJ1-2	few	CASTRTPDHYGYTF	TGTGCCAGCACTCGGACCCCGGACCACTATGGCTACACCTTC
TRBD2	TRBV5-5	TRBJ2-7	many	CASSSGTSFYEQYF	TGTGCCAGCAGCTCCGGGACTAGCTTCTACGAGCAGTACTTC
TRBD1	TRBV20-1	TRBJ1-5	.	CSAKNPTGAGGNQPQHF	TGCAGTGCAAAGAACCCAACAGGGGCTGGGGGCAATCAGCCCCAGCATTTT
.	TRBV20-1	TRBJ2-1	many	CSAEGGLTPGHEQFF	TGCAGTGCCGAGGGGGGACTCACCCCCGGACATGAGCAGTTCTTC
.	TRBV10-3	TRBJ2-7	many	CAIRDEESYEQYF	TGTGCCATCAGGGACGAGGAGTCCTACGAGCAGTACTTC
.	TRBV28	TRBJ1-1	many	CASRDGNTEAFF	TGTGCCAGCCGCGACGGAAACACTGAAGCTTTCTTT
TRBD2	TRBV20-1	TRBJ2-5	few	CSAKAGGPYQVTQYF	TGCAGTGCTAAGGCGGGGGGACCGTACCAAGTGACCCAGTACTTC
TRBD2	TRBV5-1	TRBJ2-5	.	CASSKGLAGGRYQETQYF	TGCGCCAGCAGCAAAGGACTAGCGGGAGGACGGTACCAAGAGACCCAGTACTTC
TRBD2	TRBV28	TRBJ2-1	.	CASLAGGPAVQFF	TGTGCCAGCTTAGCGGGAGGGCCTGCTGTGCAGTTCTTC
.	TRBV12-3/TRBV12-4	TRBJ2-1	many	CASSLDGSYNEQFF	TGTGCCAGCAGTTTGGACGGGTCCTACAATGAGCAGTTCTTC
.	TRBV30	TRBJ1-1	many	CAWRKGVSEAFF	TGTGCCTGGAGAAAGGGAGTCTCTGAAGCTTTCTTT
.	TRBV7-2	TRBJ2-1	many	CASRPRRLAGDEQFF	TGTGCCAGCAGGCCAAGGCGATTAGCAGGCGATGAGCAGTTCTTC